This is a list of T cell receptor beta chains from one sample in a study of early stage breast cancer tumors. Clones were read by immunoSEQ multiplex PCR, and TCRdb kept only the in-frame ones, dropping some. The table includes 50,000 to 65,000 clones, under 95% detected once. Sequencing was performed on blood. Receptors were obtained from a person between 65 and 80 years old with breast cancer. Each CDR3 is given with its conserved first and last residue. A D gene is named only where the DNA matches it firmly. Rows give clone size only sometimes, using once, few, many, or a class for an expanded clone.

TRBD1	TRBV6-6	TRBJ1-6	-	CATSIAGQGDSPLHF	TGTGCCACTTCTATCGCGGGACAGGGGGATTCACCCCTCCACTTT
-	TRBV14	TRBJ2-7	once	CASSQVEGMSYEQYF	TGTGCCAGCAGCCAAGTGGAGGGAATGTCCTACGAGCAGTACTTC
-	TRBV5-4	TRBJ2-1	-	CASSMPGLRYNEQFF	TGTGCCAGCAGCATGCCGGGTTTACGCTACAATGAGCAGTTCTTC
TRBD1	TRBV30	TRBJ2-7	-	CAWSVQGYEQYF	TGTGCCTGGAGTGTACAGGGGTACGAGCAGTACTTC
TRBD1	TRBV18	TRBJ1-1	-	CASSATGENTEAFF	TGTGCCAGCTCAGCTACAGGGGAGAACACTGAAGCTTTCTTT
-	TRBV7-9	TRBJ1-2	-	CVTGEREYYGYTF	TGTGTCACCGGTGAGAGGGAGTATTATGGCTACACCTTC
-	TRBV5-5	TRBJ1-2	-	CASRPVPTANYGYTF	TGTGCCAGCAGACCAGTGCCGACAGCCAACTATGGCTACACCTTC
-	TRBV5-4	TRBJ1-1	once	CASSLEWAGTEAFF	TGTGCCAGCAGCTTGGAATGGGCGGGCACTGAAGCTTTCTTT
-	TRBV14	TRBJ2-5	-	CASSQNGQETQYF	TGTGCCAGCAGCCAGAACGGCCAAGAGACCCAGTACTTC
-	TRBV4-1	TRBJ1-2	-	CASSQDPSGGKGYTF	TGCGCCAGCAGCCAAGATCCCTCGGGAGGTAAGGGCTACACCTTC
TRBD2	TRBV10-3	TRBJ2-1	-	CAISALAGGRVNEQFF	TGTGCCATCAGTGCATTAGCGGGGGGCAGGGTGAATGAGCAGTTCTTC
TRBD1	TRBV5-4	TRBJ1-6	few	CASSGDRGSYNSPLHF	TGTGCCAGCAGCGGGGACAGGGGGTCTTATAATTCACCCCTCCACTTT
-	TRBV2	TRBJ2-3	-	CASSDRGEGADTQYF	TGTGCCAGCAGTGACCGGGGAGAGGGCGCAGATACGCAGTATTTT
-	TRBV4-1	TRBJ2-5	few	CASSPEDSPRETQYF	TGCGCCAGCAGCCCGGAAGACAGCCCTCGAGAGACCCAGTACTTC
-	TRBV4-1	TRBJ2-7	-	CASSQVAGIRGQYF	TGCGCCAGCAGCCAAGTTGCAGGGATACGCGGGCAGTACTTC
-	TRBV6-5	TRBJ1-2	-	CASSLTYYGYTF	TGTGCCAGCAGCCTCACATACTATGGCTACACCTTC
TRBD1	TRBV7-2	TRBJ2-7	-	CASSTTGGSGEQYF	TGTGCCAGCAGTACGACAGGGGGCTCGGGGGAGCAGTACTTC
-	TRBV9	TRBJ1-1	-	CASSGQENTEAFF	TGTGCCAGCAGCGGACAGGAGAACACTGAAGCTTTCTTT
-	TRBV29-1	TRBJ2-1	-	CSNQQREAGNEQFF	TGCAGCAACCAGCAAAGGGAGGCGGGGAATGAGCAGTTCTTC
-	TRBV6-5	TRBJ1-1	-	CASSYTTQVLNTEAFF	TGTGCCAGCAGTTACACCACGCAGGTTTTGAACACTGAAGCTTTCTTT
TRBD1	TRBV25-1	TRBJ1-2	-	CASSETGQGHGYTF	TGTGCCAGCAGTGAAACGGGACAGGGCCATGGCTACACCTTC
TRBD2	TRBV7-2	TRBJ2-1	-	CASSLVAGAYNEQFF	TGTGCCAGCAGCTTGGTAGCGGGGGCCTACAATGAGCAGTTCTTC
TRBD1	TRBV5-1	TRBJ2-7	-	CASSLVGTGGLSSYEQYF	TGCGCCAGCAGCTTGGTCGGGACAGGGGGTCTGAGCTCCTACGAGCAGTACTTC
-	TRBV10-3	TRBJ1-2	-	CAITGDPNYGYTF	TGTGCCATCACAGGGGACCCTAACTATGGCTACACCTTC
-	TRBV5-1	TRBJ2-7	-	CASSLDSAGNYEQYF	TGCGCCAGCAGCTTGGACAGCGCGGGAAACTACGAGCAGTACTTC
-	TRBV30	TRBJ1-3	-	CACLSPRRSGNTIYF	TGTGCCTGTCTTTCCCCTAGAAGGTCTGGAAACACCATATATTTT
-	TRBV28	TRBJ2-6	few	CATTYTSGANVLTF	TGTGCCACTACTTATACGTCTGGGGCCAACGTCCTGACTTTC
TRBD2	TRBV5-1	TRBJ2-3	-	CASQTSGNPDTQYF	TGCGCCAGCCAGACTAGCGGGAACCCAGATACGCAGTATTTT
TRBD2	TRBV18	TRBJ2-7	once	CASSPSGGSLYEQYF	TGTGCCAGCTCACCCTCTGGCGGGAGTCTCTACGAGCAGTACTTC
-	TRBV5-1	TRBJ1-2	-	CASRGGNLLGYTF	TGCGCCAGCAGGGGCGGGAACTTATTAGGCTACACCTTC
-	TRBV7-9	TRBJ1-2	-	CASRTEVRVLGGYTF	TGTGCCAGCAGAACAGAAGTGAGGGTCTTGGGTGGCTACACCTTC
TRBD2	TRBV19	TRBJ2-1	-	CASSRAGLAYNEQFF	TGTGCCAGTAGTAGGGCGGGACTAGCCTACAATGAGCAGTTCTTC
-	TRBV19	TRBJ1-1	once	CASADRLNTEAFF	TGTGCCAGTGCGGACAGACTGAACACTGAAGCTTTCTTT
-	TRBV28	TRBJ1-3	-	CASSLIGSAGNTIYF	TGTGCCAGCAGTTTAATCGGGAGCGCTGGAAACACCATATATTTT
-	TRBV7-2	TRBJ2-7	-	CASSYTSFSDEQYF	TGTGCCAGCAGCTATACTAGTTTCTCCGACGAGCAGTACTTC
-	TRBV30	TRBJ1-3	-	CAWRSPRGGNTIYF	TGTGCCTGGAGGAGCCCACGGGGTGGAAACACCATATATTTT
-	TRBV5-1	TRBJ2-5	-	CASRLPLQETQYF	TGCGCCAGCCGACTTCCCCTCCAAGAGACCCAGTACTTC
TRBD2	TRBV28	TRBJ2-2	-	CASSPLGGGRAEGELFF	TGTGCCAGCAGTCCGCTGGGAGGCGGGAGGGCCGAAGGGGAGCTGTTTTTT
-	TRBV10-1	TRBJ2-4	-	CASSDPGVAKNIQYF	TGCGCCAGCAGTGACCCAGGGGTAGCCAAAAACATTCAGTACTTC
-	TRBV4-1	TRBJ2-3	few	CASSQERSARVDTQYF	TGCGCCAGCAGCCAAGAGCGGTCTGCCCGGGTAGATACGCAGTATTTT
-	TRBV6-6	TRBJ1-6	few	CASSYSNRDSPLHF	TGTGCCAGCAGTTACTCGAACCGGGATTCACCCCTCCACTTT
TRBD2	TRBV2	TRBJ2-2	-	CASWRWGGTGELFF	TGTGCCAGCTGGAGGTGGGGGGGCACCGGGGAGCTGTTTTTT